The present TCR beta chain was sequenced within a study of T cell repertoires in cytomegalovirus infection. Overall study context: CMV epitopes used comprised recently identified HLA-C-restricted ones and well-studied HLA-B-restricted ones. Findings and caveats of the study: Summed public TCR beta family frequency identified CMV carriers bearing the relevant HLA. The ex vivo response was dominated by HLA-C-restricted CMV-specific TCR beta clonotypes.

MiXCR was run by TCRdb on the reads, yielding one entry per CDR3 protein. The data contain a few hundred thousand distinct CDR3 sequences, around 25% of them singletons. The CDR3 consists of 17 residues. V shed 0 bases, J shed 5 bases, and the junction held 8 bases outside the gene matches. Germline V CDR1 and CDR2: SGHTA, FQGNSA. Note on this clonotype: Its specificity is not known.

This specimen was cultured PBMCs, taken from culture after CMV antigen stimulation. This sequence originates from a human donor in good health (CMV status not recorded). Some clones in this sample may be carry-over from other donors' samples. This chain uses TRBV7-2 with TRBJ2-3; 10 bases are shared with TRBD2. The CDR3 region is CASSLAPAGGYRDTQYF. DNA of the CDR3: TGTGCCAGCAGCTTAGCCCCAGCGGGAGGGTATAGAGATACGCAGTATTTT.